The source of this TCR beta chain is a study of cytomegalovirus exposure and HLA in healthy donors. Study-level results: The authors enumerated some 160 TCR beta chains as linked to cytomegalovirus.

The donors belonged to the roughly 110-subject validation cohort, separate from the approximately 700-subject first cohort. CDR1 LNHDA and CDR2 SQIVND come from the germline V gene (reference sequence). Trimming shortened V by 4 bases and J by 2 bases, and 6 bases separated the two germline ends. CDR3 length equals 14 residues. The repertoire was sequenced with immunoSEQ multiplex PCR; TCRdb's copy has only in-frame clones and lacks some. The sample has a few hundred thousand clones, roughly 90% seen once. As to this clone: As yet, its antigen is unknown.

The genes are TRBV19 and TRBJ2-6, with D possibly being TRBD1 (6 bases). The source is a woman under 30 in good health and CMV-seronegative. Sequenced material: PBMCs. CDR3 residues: CASSTGAGANVLTF. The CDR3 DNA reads TGTGCCAGTAGTACAGGGGCTGGGGCCAACGTCCTGACTTTC.